A single sample gave rise to the 20 T cell receptor beta chains below, sequenced in a study of blood T cells in healthy people across ages. Next came a second PCR, run for roughly 6 to 11 cycles, which used a sample-barcoded 5' primer along with a J-beta primer mix. In TCRdb, the 5' RACE reads were re-called with MiXCR into one record per CDR3 protein. The profile shows approximately 670,000 distinct CDR3 sequences, around two fifths of them singletons. Sequences were obtained from blood. The receptors were gathered from a man older than 75 in good health.

This clonotype appeared once. V gene TRBV4-3 combines with J gene TRBJ2-5; 8 positions agree with TRBD2. Germline loops: CDR1 LGHNA, CDR2 YSLEER. CDR3 length: 16 residues. The junction had 20 bases not matched to a gene; V was cut back by 6 bases and J by 11 bases. The CDR3 spells CASSQQFGRAANEQYF. The CDR3 DNA reads as TGCGCCAGCAGTCAACAGTTCGGGAGGGCCGCAAATGAGCAGTACTTC.

This chain links TRBV9 with TRBJ2-3; perhaps TRBD1 as D (6 bases). CDR1 and CDR2 from the germline V gene are SGDLS and YYNGEE. The germline V and J ends were trimmed by 2 bases and 7 bases, with 20 bases remaining between them. There are 16 residues in the CDR3. CDR3 sequence reads: CASSVSKGGQPNTQYF. The CDR3 region has the DNA TGTGCCAGCAGCGTCTCGAAAGGTGGACAGCCCAATACGCAGTATTTT.

The chain carries TRBV6-5 and TRBJ2-7; D is unresolved. CDR3 length: 13 residues. Trimming cost V 6 bases and J 7 bases, with 16 bases left between them. CDR1 and CDR2 from the germline V gene are MNHEY and SVGAGI. The CDR3 is CASRTLGSEEQYF. The CDR3 region has the DNA TGTGCCAGCAGAACCCTTGGTTCGGAGGAGCAGTACTTC.

This clonotype was observed a handful of times. The V and J genes are TRBV11-2 and TRBJ1-2, with 8 positions matching TRBD1. The CDR3 consists of 12 residues. Looked up from germline, CDR1 is SGHAT and CDR2 is FQNNGV. Trimming cost V 5 bases and J 8 bases; bases outside gene matches: 4. CDR3 region: CASSPGGAGYTF. The CDR3 region has the DNA TGTGCCAGCAGCCCAGGGGGCGCGGGCTACACCTTC.

The J gene is TRBJ2-5, the V gene TRBV6-5; 8 nucleotides line up with TRBD1. The germline V gene encodes CDR1 MNHEY and CDR2 SVGAGI. This CDR3 is built from 15 residues. V lost 6 bases to trimming and J lost 11 bases; unmatched junction nucleotides: 17. For the CDR3, the DNA is TGTGCCAGCAGACCCTCGGGGGACAGGTTGGGGGAGCAGTACTTC. It specifies CASRPSGDRLGEQYF.

The chain recombines TRBV9 with TRBJ2-1, with 14 bases lining up with TRBD2. The CDR3 has 15 residues. CDR1 SGDLS and CDR2 YYNGEE come from the germline V gene. The junction had 6 bases not matched to a gene; V was cut back by 4 bases and J by 9 bases. The CDR3 bases are TGTGCCAGCAGCCCCGGGACTAGCGGGAGCGGTGAGCAGTTCTTC. Amino acids: CASSPGTSGSGEQFF.

This clonotype has only a few counts. The chain has TRBV6-5 and TRBJ1-5; D may be TRBD1 (6 bases). Germline V CDR1 and CDR2: MNHEY, SVGAGI. The CDR3 contains 14 residues. V gave up 4 bases and J gave up 5 bases, with 12 bases separating them. The CDR3 is CASSLQGRDQPQHF. The CDR3 nucleotides are TGTGCCAGCAGTTTACAGGGACGCGATCAGCCCCAGCATTTT.

The chain recombines TRBV4-1 with TRBJ2-2; D call uncertain. V was trimmed by 4 bases and J by 6 bases, leaving 6 bases between them. CDR1 is MGHRA and CDR2 is YSYEKL in the germline V gene. This CDR3 has 12 residues. For the CDR3, the DNA is TGCGCCAGCAGCCGTAACCCCGGGGAGCTGTTTTTT. This encodes CASSRNPGELFF.

On this clonotype: This sequence may be a read error, since a much larger clone differs from it by one base. The chain recombines TRBV7-9 with TRBJ2-1, with D tentatively TRBD1 (6 bases). This CDR3 has 15 residues. CDR1 and CDR2 (germline): SEHNR, FQNEAQ (reference sequence). V gave up 0 bases and J gave up 10 bases, with 16 bases separating them. CDR3 in DNA: TGTGCCAGCAGCTTAGCAGGGGGACCCTCCTACGAGCAGTTCTTC. Translated: CASSLAGGPSYEQFF.

This clonotype turned up a few times. The rearrangement uses TRBV29-1 and TRBJ2-1, with TRBD2 matching over 12 bases. Germline CDR1 is SQVTM and CDR2 is ANQGSEA. Trimming took 3 bases from V and 0 from J; bases not matched to a gene: 9. CDR3 size: 18 residues. The DNA of the CDR3 is TGCAGCGTTGAGGTTGTGACTAGCGGGAGCCTCTCCTACAATGAGCAGTTCTTC. Translating it yields CSVEVVTSGSLSYNEQFF.

The V and J genes are TRBV7-2 and TRBJ2-7; D may be TRBD1 (6 bases). The CDR3 sequence is 13 residues long. V was cut by 8 bases and J by 4 bases, with 15 bases left in between. CDR1 SGHTA and CDR2 FQGNSA come from the germline V gene. The chain's CDR3 is CASRGDMSYEQYF. The CDR3, as DNA: TGTGCCAGCCGAGGGGACATGTCTTACGAGCAGTACTTC.

This clonotype was seen only once. This rearrangement joins TRBV10-3 to TRBJ1-3, with D tentatively TRBD1 (5 bases). CDR3 length equals 15 residues. The germline V gene has CDR1 ENHRY and CDR2 SYGVKD. Trimming removed 3 bases at V and 0 bases at J, with 9 bases between. The CDR3 DNA sequence: TGTGCCATCAGTGACAGGGCCCACTCTGGAAACACCATATATTTT. Translated: CAISDRAHSGNTIYF.

V gene TRBV28 combines with J gene TRBJ1-4; no definite D call. Germline V gene sequence: CDR1 MDHEN, CDR2 SYDVKM. This CDR3 is built from 12 residues. The V end lost 10 bases, the J end lost 5 bases, and 11 bases lay between the germline ends. CDR3 DNA sequence: TGTGCCATCCGGGGAACCAATGAAAAACTGTTTTTT. It codes for CAIRGTNEKLFF.

The chain employs TRBV9 and TRBJ1-2, with D possibly TRBD1 on 6 matching bases. V lost 1 base to trimming and J lost 4 bases, with 14 bases between them. The CDR3 is 15 amino acids. CDR1 SGDLS and CDR2 YYNGEE come from the germline V gene. CDR3 loop: CASSVYPQTGYGYTF. In DNA, the CDR3 is TGTGCCAGCAGCGTATATCCCCAGACAGGCTATGGCTACACCTTC.

This clonotype was observed at least ten times. The chain joins TRBV11-1 to TRBJ2-3; 7 bases match TRBD1. V shed 7 bases, J shed 1 base, and the junction held 11 bases outside the gene matches. CDR3 length: 16 residues. The germline gives CDR1 SGHAT, CDR2 FQDESV (reference sequence). The CDR3 sequence is CASTPDPGQCTDTQYF. For the CDR3, the DNA is TGTGCCAGCACCCCAGACCCGGGACAGTGCACAGATACGCAGTATTTT.

Many counts were recorded for this clonotype. V gene TRBV25-1 combines with J gene TRBJ2-1; 8 nucleotides line up with TRBD1. Per germline, CDR1 MGHDK and CDR2 SYGVNS. Trimming cost V 5 bases and J 7 bases; bases outside gene matches: 7. The CDR3 spans 14 residues. The CDR3 DNA follows: TGTGCCAGCAGTTCTCGGGACAGGTCTAATGAGCAGTTCTTC. It translates to CASSSRDRSNEQFF. Full variable domain (outside the CDR3, taken from reference TRBV25-1 and TRBJ2-1): EADIYQTPRYLVIGTGKKITLECSQTMGHDKMYWYQQDPGMELHLIHYSYGVNSTEKGDLSSESTVSRIRTEHFPLTLESARPSHTSQYLCASSSRDRSNEQFFGPGTRLTVL.

The CDR3, as DNA: TGTGCCAGCAGCTTAGAGGGACGAGCGGGGGGGTACCAAGAGACCCAGTACTTC. Translation gives CASSLEGRAGGYQETQYF. The V gene is TRBV7-2, the J gene TRBJ2-5; 10 bases agree with TRBD2. Germline CDR1 reads SGHTA; CDR2 reads FQGNSA. With V trimmed by 1 base and J by 0 bases, 8 bases remained unmatched. The CDR3 consists of 18 residues. Full variable domain (rest looked up from reference TRBV7-2 and TRBJ2-5): GAGVSQSPSNKVTEKGKDVELRCDPISGHTALYWYRQSLGQGLEFLIYFQGNSAPDKSGLPSDRFSAERTGGSVSTLTIQRTQQEDSAVYLCASSLEGRAGGYQETQYFGPGTRLLVL.

This clonotype turned up a few times. Here the CDR3 DNA reads TGTGCCAGCTCACGGGGCAGGGGAACTAGCGGAAGCACAGATACGCAGTATTTT. Its protein product is CASSRGRGTSGSTDTQYF. The rearrangement uses TRBV11-2 and TRBJ2-3, with 8 bases lining up with TRBD2. V shed 8 bases and J 0 bases; nucleotides not matched to a gene: 16. The CDR3 loop spans 18 amino acids. The germline CDR1 and CDR2 sequences are SGHAT and FQNNGV.

The V call is TRBV20-1, the J call TRBJ2-5, with a possible D match to TRBD2 (5 bases). This CDR3 comprises 14 residues. Trimming took off 1 base at V and 4 bases at J, with 13 bases between the two ends. Germline CDR1 and CDR2: DFQATT and SNEGSKA (reference sequence). CDR3 region: CSARGALVGETQYF. The DNA of the CDR3 is TGCAGTGCTAGAGGGGCACTAGTTGGAGAGACCCAGTACTTC.

There are many counts of this clonotype. This sequence joins TRBV28 and TRBJ2-1; 9 positions match TRBD2. CDR3 length: 15 residues. V lost 5 bases, J lost 8 bases, and 10 bases stayed unmatched. Germline V gives CDR1 MDHEN, CDR2 SYDVKM. In DNA, the CDR3 is TGTGCCAGCAGTATTCAGCTAGCGGGAAAGGATGAGCAGTTCTTC. Amino acids: CASSIQLAGKDEQFF. Looking up the rest from reference TRBV28 and TRBJ2-1 gives the full variable domain: DVKVTQSSRYLVKRTGEKVFLECVQDMDHENMFWYRQDPGLGLRLIYFSYDVKMKEKGDIPEGYSVSREKKERFSLILESASTNQTSMYLCASSIQLAGKDEQFFGPGTRLTVL.